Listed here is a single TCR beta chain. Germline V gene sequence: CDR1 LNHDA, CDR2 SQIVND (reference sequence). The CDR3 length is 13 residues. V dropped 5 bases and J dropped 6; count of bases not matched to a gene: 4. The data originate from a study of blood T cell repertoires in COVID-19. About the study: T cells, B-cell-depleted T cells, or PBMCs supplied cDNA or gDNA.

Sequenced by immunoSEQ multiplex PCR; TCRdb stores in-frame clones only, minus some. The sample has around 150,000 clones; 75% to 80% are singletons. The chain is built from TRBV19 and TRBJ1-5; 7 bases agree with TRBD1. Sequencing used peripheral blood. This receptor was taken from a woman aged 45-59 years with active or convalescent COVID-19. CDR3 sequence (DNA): TGTGCCAGTAGTCCAGCAGGGGGTCAGCCCCAGCATTTT. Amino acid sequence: CASSPAGGQPQHF.